This TCR beta chain originates from a study of cytotoxic CD8 clonotypes in ibrutinib-treated CLL. Looking at the study overall: Outcomes included some 24 partial and 2 complete responses; after median around 5.5 years, roughly 15 stayed remitted and 12 progressed.

Some clones are missing from TCRdb's copy, which holds only in-frame ones; the method was immunoSEQ multiplex PCR. The sample carries 200,000 to 250,000 clones, just under 80% recorded once. Germline V gives CDR1 MNHEY, CDR2 SMNVEV (reference sequence). This CDR3 region has 13 residues. The V end was cut by 6 bases, the J end by 1 base, with 10 bases between. Study-level findings and limits: Patients had baseline clonality above age-matched healthy donors, and this clonality moved with circulating CD8+ T-cell counts. A rise in clonality was seen at ibrutinib response, and a fall back toward baseline was seen at progression. Sustained-remission and progressing patients had unequal sampling times.

Remarks on this clone: What it binds is unknown.

This material consisted of PBMCs, taken after 12 months of ibrutinib treatment. This TCR came from a human donor with chronic lymphocytic leukemia. The chain is built from TRBV27 and TRBJ2-7; D is perhaps TRBD1 (6 bases). The CDR3 nucleotides read TGTGCCAGCAGCCTTACAGGGTCCTACGAGCAGTACTTC. Protein product: CASSLTGSYEQYF.